This is a list of T cell receptor beta chains from one sample in a study of T cells in pancreatic ductal adenocarcinoma. Assay: immunoSEQ multiplex PCR; the TCRdb copy retains only in-frame clones and omits some. The sample contains 85,000 to 120,000 clones, about 95% of which appear only once. Source material: PBMCs. These receptors were obtained from a human donor with pancreatic ductal adenocarcinoma. The conserved cysteine and the conserved F or W are not part of the CDR3 here. Each record gives: J gene, V gene, CDR3 protein.

J: TRBJ2-5
V: TRBV4-1
CDR3: ASSQRTGGSETQY

J: TRBJ1-6
V: TRBV7-8
CDR3: ASSYRHVSPLH

J: TRBJ2-5
V: TRBV7-7
CDR3: ASSLAGSAWGGETQY

J: TRBJ2-1
V: TRBV5-4
CDR3: ASSLRTGTDEQF

J: TRBJ2-3
V: TRBV2
CDR3: ASSTNSYTDTQY

J: TRBJ1-5
V: TRBV29-1
CDR3: SVGTPDQPQH

J: TRBJ1-2
V: TRBV29-1
CDR3: SGGGQQGGYT

J: TRBJ1-5
V: TRBV30
CDR3: AWSKGKGQPQH

J: TRBJ2-4
V: TRBV5-1
CDR3: ASSETGYQNIQY

J: TRBJ2-5
V: TRBV28
CDR3: ASSPDREQETQY

J: TRBJ2-3
V: TRBV7-9
CDR3: ASSVPLAGGTDTQY

J: TRBJ2-5
V: TRBV2
CDR3: ASSERGGATQY

J: TRBJ2-5
V: TRBV4-3
CDR3: ASSQVEGQETQY

J: TRBJ1-1
V: TRBV18
CDR3: ASSGQENTEAF

J: TRBJ2-4
V: TRBV28
CDR3: ASSFAGGEVNIQY

J: TRBJ1-5
V: TRBV6-5
CDR3: ASSYSQGSGPQH

J: TRBJ2-7
V: TRBV4-3
CDR3: ASSQERETSGTHYYEQY

J: TRBJ1-1
V: TRBV29-1
CDR3: SVDTTGGLEAF

J: TRBJ2-7
V: TRBV7-9
CDR3: ASSLGATDSYEQY

J: TRBJ1-1
V: TRBV5-5
CDR3: ASSVFGGPNTEAF

J: TRBJ2-7
V: TRBV5-1
CDR3: ASSWEGGGEQY

J: TRBJ1-1
V: TRBV19
CDR3: ASSKSGQRRAF

J: TRBJ2-1
V: TRBV7-2
CDR3: ASSPGGSGAYNEQF

J: TRBJ2-7
V: TRBV18
CDR3: ASSPPETSSHTVQY